These 22 T cell receptor beta chains came from one sample sequenced in a study of CD8 T cells in ankylosing spondylitis. Study-level findings and limits: A TCR beta motif of 8 or 9 highly homologous variants appeared characteristic of ankylosing spondylitis blood.

Via MiXCR, TCRdb re-called the 5' RACE reads, giving one row per CDR3 protein. The sample shows more than 600,000 distinct CDR3 sequences, 15% to 20% of them seen only once. These TCRs are of unknown antigen specificity. Material for sequencing was blood, either unsorted or a sorted T cell fraction (not recorded which). Receptors were obtained from a male donor with ankylosing spondylitis.

On this clonotype itself: One end of the junction does not line up with germline, which may come from a read error. The chain links TRBV7-3 to TRBJ2-1; D unclear. Germline V lookup: CDR1 SGHTA, CDR2 FQGTGA. The CDR3 length is 13 residues. In DNA form, the CDR3 reads TGTGCCAGCAGCTTAAGCCACAACGAACCGCCTTCTTTC. Its translation: CASSLSHNEPPSF.

This chain joins TRBV6-5 and TRBJ2-7, with TRBD1 identical over 10 bases. The CDR3 extends over 14 amino acids. The V and J ends lost 4 bases and 5 bases, in that order; junction bases with no gene match: 5. Germline loops: CDR1 MNHEY, CDR2 SVGAGI. CDR3 nucleotide sequence: TGTGCCAGCAGTTCAAGGGACAGGGGAAACGAGCAGTACTTC. As protein: CASSSRDRGNEQYF.

The table lists this clonotype with many counts. The V call is TRBV24-1, the J call TRBJ2-1; 8 nucleotides agree with TRBD1. J was trimmed by 8 bases and V by 3 bases; bases with no gene match: 11. The CDR3 runs to 16 residues. Germline CDR1 reads KGHDR; CDR2 reads SFDVKD. The CDR3 region has the DNA TGTGCCACCAGTGATCCGCGGACAGGGCATGTATATGAGCAGTTCTTC. This codes for CATSDPRTGHVYEQFF.

V is TRBV20-1 and J is TRBJ1-1; D is undetermined. The ends were cut back, 4 bases at V and 5 bases at J, with 17 bases in the middle. The CDR3 is 14 amino acids. The V gene's germline CDR1 is DFQATT and CDR2 SNEGSKA (reference sequence). CDR3 in amino acids: CSAKPTGLDTEAFF. The CDR3 DNA reads TGCAGTGCTAAACCGACGGGCTTGGATACTGAAGCTTTCTTT.

V usage is TRBV20-1 and J usage is TRBJ2-5, with 7 bases identical to TRBD1. CDR3 length: 18 amino acids. The V gene end was trimmed by 3 bases and the J gene end by 2 bases; junction bases not matched to a gene: 18. CDR1 DFQATT and CDR2 SNEGSKA come from the germline V gene (reference sequence). The CDR3 sequence: CSASVKRVQGSWQETQYF. For the CDR3, the DNA is TGCAGTGCTAGCGTTAAACGAGTACAGGGGAGTTGGCAAGAGACCCAGTACTTC.

V and J are TRBV9 and TRBJ2-1; D call uncertain. The germline V and J ends were trimmed by 0 bases and 6 bases, with 10 bases remaining between them. This CDR3 comprises 14 residues. Germline CDR1 and CDR2: SGDLS and YYNGEE. CDR3 sequence (DNA): TGTGCCAGCAGCGTAGGCCAGAGCCTCAATGAGCAGTTCTTC. Amino acids: CASSVGQSLNEQFF.

The sample holds a few counts of this clonotype. The chain recombines TRBV29-1 with TRBJ2-3; 7 bases fit TRBD1. Germline trimming cut 7 bases from V and 5 bases from J; bases unmatched to any gene: 9. The CDR3 has 13 residues. Germline loops: CDR1 SQVTM, CDR2 ANQGSEA. The CDR3 protein is CSAEDRLEDTQYF. DNA of the CDR3: TGCAGCGCTGAGGACAGGTTGGAAGATACGCAGTATTTT.

This clonotype was observed once. The genes are TRBV2 and TRBJ1-1, with 7 positions matching TRBD1. V was clipped by 6 bases and J by 3 bases; unmatched bases: 7. Germline-derived CDR1 and CDR2 are SNHLY and FYNNEI. The length of the CDR3 is 14 residues. CDR3 region: CASRPRQGDTEAFF. CDR3 bases: TGTGCCAGCAGACCCAGACAGGGAGACACTGAAGCTTTCTTT.

This clonotype was seen a few times. The chain employs TRBV4-1 and TRBJ2-7; the match to TRBD1 covers 7 bases. J lost 3 bases, V lost 3 bases, and 5 bases had no gene match. CDR3 length equals 14 residues. Germline-derived CDR1 and CDR2 are MGHRA and YSYEKL. The DNA for the CDR3 is TGCGCCAGCAGCCACCGGGACAGAGACTACGAGCAGTACTTC. It translates to CASSHRDRDYEQYF.

This clonotype appeared a few times. CDR3 amino acids: CASSVGIGDTQYF. CDR3 sequence (DNA): TGTGCCAGCAGCGTCGGCATTGGAGATACGCAGTATTTT. J is TRBJ2-3 and V is TRBV9; D gene unclear. The CDR3 is made up of 13 amino acids. V dropped 2 bases and J dropped 5 bases, with 9 bases sitting between them. The germline gives CDR1 SGDLS, CDR2 YYNGEE.

In its sample, this clonotype was seen a few times. CDR3 residues: CASSVGGGLGTQYF. CDR3 nucleotides: TGTGCCAGCAGCGTAGGCGGAGGGCTGGGGACCCAGTACTTC. The V gene is TRBV9, the J gene TRBJ2-5; D perhaps matches TRBD2 (6 bases). The CDR3 consists of 14 residues. Trimming shortened V by 0 bases and J by 7 bases, and 13 bases separated the two germline ends. CDR1 and CDR2 from the germline V gene are SGDLS and YYNGEE.

This chain uses TRBV2 with TRBJ2-7; 7 nucleotides match TRBD1. The trim removed 7 bases at V and 2 bases at J, leaving 5 bases unmatched. Per germline, CDR1 SNHLY and CDR2 FYNNEI. There are 13 residues in the CDR3. The DNA for the CDR3 is TGTGCCAGCACCCCGGGACAGACCTACGAGCAGTACTTC. Its protein product is CASTPGQTYEQYF.

This sequence joins TRBV7-9 and TRBJ1-5; 9 bases are shared with TRBD1. Germline V gene data show CDR1 as SEHNR and CDR2 as FQNEAQ (reference sequence). V trimming: 3 bases; J trimming: 7 bases; junction bases outside the gene matches: 4. The length of the CDR3 is 14 residues. The CDR3 here is CASSFPGQGQPQHF. CDR3 sequence (DNA): TGTGCCAGCAGCTTTCCGGGACAGGGCCAGCCCCAGCATTTT.

The chain employs TRBV7-9 and TRBJ2-1; perhaps TRBD2 as D (6 bases). Germline assignment: CDR1 SEHNR and CDR2 FQNEAQ (reference sequence). Trimming took off 4 bases at V and 8 bases at J, with 15 bases between the two ends. There are 14 residues in the CDR3. The CDR3, as DNA: TGTGCCAGCAGCTATACCGGGAGTAGCCATGAGCAGTTCTTC. Residues: CASSYTGSSHEQFF.

CDR3 protein: CSVDPLAGFLDTQYF. The DNA of the CDR3 is TGCAGCGTTGACCCACTAGCGGGATTCTTAGATACGCAGTATTTT. The V gene is TRBV29-1, the J gene TRBJ2-3, with 10 positions matching TRBD2. This CDR3 has 15 amino acids. V lost 3 bases and J lost 5; bases outside the gene matches: 8. Germline assignment: CDR1 SQVTM and CDR2 ANQGSEA.

This sequence joins TRBV5-1 and TRBJ1-2; 7 nucleotides agree with TRBD1. The V segment lost 3 bases and the J segment 6 bases; nucleotides outside the gene matches: 5. CDR1 SGHRS and CDR2 YFSETQ come from the germline V gene. The CDR3 contains 13 residues. As DNA, the CDR3 is TGCGCCAGCAGCTGGACAGGTTATGATGGCTACACCTTC. The encoded protein is CASSWTGYDGYTF.

The CDR3: CASSQDPTTGALHF. CDR3 nucleotides: TGCGCCAGCAGCCAAGATCCCACAACAGGAGCCCTCCACTTT. The J gene is TRBJ1-6, the V gene TRBV4-1; D possibly corresponds to TRBD1 (5 bases). This CDR3 region has 14 residues. The germline V and J ends were trimmed by 0 bases and 14 bases, with 14 bases remaining between them. The germline CDR1 and CDR2 sequences are MGHRA and YSYEKL.

This clonotype was observed a handful of times. This chain uses TRBV6-6 with TRBJ2-1; D is uncertain. Between the trimmed V and J ends, which lost 6 bases and 8 bases, there was a span of 11 bases. The CDR3 sequence is 12 residues long. Germline assignment: CDR1 MNHNY and CDR2 SVGAGI (reference sequence). Here the CDR3 DNA reads TGTGCCAGCAGCCGGGCGTCCGATGAGCAGTTCTTC. Protein sequence: CASSRASDEQFF.

This rearrangement joins TRBV30 to TRBJ1-2; D not resolved. Germline values: CDR1 GTSNPN, CDR2 SVGIG (reference sequence). CDR3 length equals 11 residues. Trimming left V 4 bases short and J 4 bases short, with 7 bases between. CDR3 sequence (DNA): TGTGCCTGGACAGCGCGCTATGGCTACACCTTC. This gives the protein CAWTARYGYTF.

This clonotype has only a few counts. J is TRBJ2-5 and V is TRBV5-1; TRBD1 matches 7 bases. The germline gives CDR1 SGHRS, CDR2 YFSETQ. The CDR3 length is 15 residues. Trimming removed 4 bases from V and 7 bases from J; junction bases left unmatched: 13. CDR3 coding DNA: TGCGCCAGCAGCCCAACTACAGGGGACGAGGGGACCCAGTACTTC. The encoded protein is CASSPTTGDEGTQYF.

This clonotype was seen a few times. The chain carries TRBV7-8 and TRBJ2-1, with TRBD2 identical over 9 bases. Unmatched junction bases numbered 5, after V lost 1 base and J lost 7 bases. CDR1 and CDR2 from the germline V gene are SGHVS and FQNEAQ. This CDR3 has 15 amino acids. The chain's CDR3 is CASSLGLAGSNEQFF. The CDR3 DNA reads TGTGCCAGCAGCTTAGGCCTAGCGGGGTCAAATGAGCAGTTCTTC.

This rearrangement joins TRBV12-3 or TRBV12-4 to TRBJ2-2, with TRBD2 matching 12 bases. Trimming at V came to 7 bases and at J to 4 bases, leaving 7 bases not matched to a gene. The CDR3 sequence is 16 residues long. The CDR3 here is CASTVLAGGPTGELFF. The CDR3 coding sequence is TGTGCCAGCACCGTACTAGCGGGGGGACCCACCGGGGAGCTGTTTTTT.